This T cell receptor beta chain was sequenced in a study of blood T cell repertoires in COVID-19. Study-wide context: Sites across the United States, Italy and Spain contributed samples from acute and convalescent COVID-19. T cells, B-cell-depleted T cells, or PBMCs provided the cDNA or gDNA that served as material.

TCRdb's table, derived via immunoSEQ multiplex PCR, lists solely in-frame clones and lacks some. The table has 210,000 or so clones, 80% to 90% seen once. This clonotype was sampled from a woman aged 80 or over with active or convalescent COVID-19. The sequenced material came from peripheral blood.

As DNA, the CDR3 is TGTGCCAGCAGCCTCCGAGCAGGGCCCTCTGGAAACACCATATATTTT. Its translation is CASSLRAGPSGNTIYF. The chain recombines TRBV7-2 with TRBJ1-3, with TRBD1 as a possible D gene (5 bases). V lost 5 bases and J lost 0, with 14 bases in between. The CDR3 consists of 16 residues. The germline V gene has CDR1 SGHTA and CDR2 FQGNSA.